The 6 T cell receptor beta chains below come from one sample, sequenced in a study of Tregs in tolerant kidney transplant recipients. Produced via immunoSEQ multiplex PCR; TCRdb's table is partial and in-frame only. The table includes more than 12,000 clones, about four fifths detected once. The sequenced sample was Tregs from blood, obtained before the transplant. The receptor source for this set is a human donor who received a combined kidney and bone marrow transplant.

The V call is TRBV6-1, the J call TRBJ2-5; D gene uncertain. The germline gives CDR1 MNHNS, CDR2 SASEGT. V lost 2 bases and J lost 5, with 18 bases in between. The CDR3 covers 16 residues. The CDR3 nucleotides are TGTGCCAGCAGTGAACGGTTGGGCCTGGTTGTTGAGACCCAGTACTTC. Its protein product is CASSERLGLVVETQYF.

The chain combines TRBV4-1 with TRBJ2-1; 8 nucleotides match TRBD1. Germline V gene data show CDR1 as MGHRA and CDR2 as YSYEKL. Losses at the gene ends were 3 bases for V and 8 bases for J; bases not matched to a gene: 6. This CDR3 comprises 14 residues. CDR3 region: CASSHPQGADEQFF. Written as DNA, the CDR3 is TGCGCCAGCAGCCACCCCCAGGGGGCGGATGAGCAGTTCTTC.

The V and J genes are TRBV5-1 and TRBJ2-3; 8 bases match TRBD1. Germline assignment: CDR1 SGHRS and CDR2 YFSETQ. Losses at the gene ends were 1 base for V and 2 bases for J; bases not matched to a gene: 6. CDR3 length: 16 residues. The CDR3 is CASSLYSDRVTDTQYF. The CDR3 DNA sequence: TGCGCCAGCAGCTTGTACTCGGACAGGGTCACAGATACGCAGTATTTT.

The rearrangement uses TRBV18 and TRBJ2-1; maybe TRBD2 (5 bases). The CDR3 is 15 residues long. Deletions cut 3 bases from V and 0 bases from J, with 9 bases between. CDR1 is KGHSH, CDR2 LQKENI, per germline. The CDR3 is CASSPGGLSYNEQFF. The CDR3 region has the DNA TGTGCCAGCTCACCGGGCGGGCTCTCCTACAATGAGCAGTTCTTC. The full variable domain, completed using reference TRBV18 and TRBJ2-1, is NAGVMQNPRHLVRRRGQEARLRCSPMKGHSHVYWYRQLPEEGLKFMVYLQKENIIDESGMPKERFSAEFPKEGPSILRIQQVVRGDSAAYFCASSPGGLSYNEQFFGPGTRLTVL.

V and J are TRBV2 and TRBJ2-2; 9 bases align to TRBD1. Germline CDR1 reads SNHLY; CDR2 reads FYNNEI. The V gene end was trimmed by 4 bases and the J gene end by 4 bases; junction bases not matched to a gene: 7. There are 16 residues in the CDR3. The CDR3 region is CASSGDRGSFTGELFF. The CDR3 coding sequence is TGTGCCAGCAGTGGCGACAGGGGGTCGTTCACCGGGGAGCTGTTTTTT. The whole variable domain, filled in from reference TRBV2 and TRBJ2-2, reads EPEVTQTPSHQVTQMGQEVILRCVPISNHLYFYWYRQILGQKVEFLVSFYNNEISEKSEIFDDQFSVERPDGSNFTLKIRSTKLEDSAMYFCASSGDRGSFTGELFFGEGSRLTVL.

In nucleotides, the CDR3 is TGCAGCGTTGTAGGCAGGGCCTCTTCTAACTATGGCTACACCTTC. As protein: CSVVGRASSNYGYTF. This chain connects TRBV29-1 to TRBJ1-2, with D maybe TRBD1 (5 bases). Trimming took 4 bases from V and 0 from J, leaving 15 bases between them. CDR1 SQVTM and CDR2 ANQGSEA come from the germline V gene. The CDR3 is made up of 15 amino acids.